The 12 T cell receptor beta chains listed next were all sequenced from one sample in a study of blood T cell repertoires in COVID-19. TCRdb's table, derived via immunoSEQ multiplex PCR, lists solely in-frame clones and lacks some. This sample has 100,000 or so clones; more than 75% occur once, and the top ten carry 2% to 2.5%. Sequenced input: peripheral blood. These TCRs come from a human donor in a cohort sampled during active COVID-19.

This clone has a handful of counts. The chain combines TRBV7-2 with TRBJ2-7; the match to TRBD2 covers 7 bases. Trimming took 1 base from V and 3 from J; bases not matched to a gene: 3. The CDR3 has 14 amino acids. Per germline, CDR1 SGHTA and CDR2 FQGNSA. The CDR3: CASSLVAGVYEQYF. The DNA of the CDR3 is TGTGCCAGCAGCTTAGTGGCGGGGGTCTACGAGCAGTACTTC.

Regarding this clone: The sample holds other DNA sequences that translate to the same CDR3. The V gene is TRBV5-1, the J gene TRBJ2-3, with a tentative D call TRBD1 (7 bases). Germline V lookup: CDR1 SGHRS, CDR2 YFSETQ. V was pared by 5 bases and J by 0 bases, with 13 bases between. The CDR3 sequence is 15 residues long. The CDR3 DNA sequence: TGCGCCAGCAGTGCGGGACAGCCCAGCACAGATACGCAGTATTTT. Amino acids: CASSAGQPSTDTQYF.

The chain has TRBV19 and TRBJ1-5; D is undetermined. CDR3 length: 14 amino acids. CDR1 and CDR2 from the germline V gene are LNHDA and SQIVND (reference sequence). V was shortened by 4 bases and J by 5 bases, with 12 bases between the two germline ends. The CDR3 region is CASSTRRRDQPQHF. The CDR3 coding sequence is TGTGCCAGTAGTACCCGACGGAGGGATCAGCCCCAGCATTTT. The full variable domain, its missing parts supplied by reference TRBV19 and TRBJ1-5, is DGGITQSPKYLFRKEGQNVTLSCEQNLNHDAMYWYRQDPGQGLRLIYYSQIVNDFQKGDIAEGYSVSREKKESFPLTVTSAQKNPTAFYLCASSTRRRDQPQHFGDGTRLSIL.

This chain links TRBV6-5 with TRBJ1-1; TRBD1 aligns across 10 bases. V trimming: 4 bases; J trimming: 5 bases; junction bases outside the gene matches: 4. The CDR3 is 14 residues long. Germline V lookup: CDR1 MNHEY, CDR2 SVGAGI. This CDR3 reads CASSSWTGGTEAFF. DNA for the CDR3: TGTGCCAGCAGTTCCTGGACAGGGGGGACTGAAGCTTTCTTT.

This chain links TRBV28 with TRBJ2-2; D might be TRBD2 (6 bases). V was trimmed by 4 bases and J by 5 bases, leaving 17 bases between them. In germline, CDR1 is MDHEN, CDR2 SYDVKM. This CDR3 comprises 16 residues. The CDR3 loop reads CASSSPGEVRTGELFF. CDR3 DNA sequence: TGTGCCAGCAGTTCCCCGGGAGAGGTTAGGACCGGGGAGCTGTTTTTT. Variable domain in full (rest from reference TRBV28 and TRBJ2-2): DVKVTQSSRYLVKRTGEKVFLECVQDMDHENMFWYRQDPGLGLRLIYFSYDVKMKEKGDIPEGYSVSREKKERFSLILESASTNQTSMYLCASSSPGEVRTGELFFGEGSRLTVL.

This clone was recorded a few times. The chain employs TRBV3-1 (or the pseudogene TRBV3-2) and TRBJ1-4, with D hard to call. V lost 6 bases and J 0 bases, leaving 11 bases between the germline ends. Per the germline V gene, CDR1 is LGHDT and CDR2 is YNNKEL (reference sequence). The CDR3 has 15 amino acids. The CDR3 DNA reads TGTGCCAGCAGTGAGGCACCTGCAACTAATGAAAAACTGTTTTTT. Amino acid sequence: CASSEAPATNEKLFF.

This chain uses TRBV9 with TRBJ1-3; possibly TRBD1 for D (5 bases). The V and J ends lost 3 bases and 0 bases respectively, with 10 bases between them. Germline assignment: CDR1 SGDLS and CDR2 YYNGEE. There are 15 residues in the CDR3. The CDR3 sequence is CASSAGLLSGNTIYF. CDR3 DNA: TGTGCCAGCAGCGCGGGACTGCTCTCTGGAAACACCATATATTTT.

This clone appeared once. V and J are TRBV5-1 and TRBJ1-1; 8 nucleotides align to TRBD1. Germline CDR1 reads SGHRS; CDR2 reads YFSETQ. This CDR3 is 14 amino acids long. The J segment lost 4 bases and the V segment lost 7 bases, leaving 9 bases of the junction unmatched. The CDR3 region is CASSSLTGATEAFF. Written as DNA, the CDR3 is TGCGCCAGCTCCTCCCTGACAGGGGCCACTGAAGCTTTCTTT.

This chain uses TRBV5-1 with TRBJ2-7; D may be TRBD2 (5 bases). Trimming left V 0 bases short and J 0 bases short, with 7 bases between. Germline V lookup: CDR1 SGHRS, CDR2 YFSETQ. CDR3 length equals 14 residues. CDR3 in amino acids: CASSLEAGSYEQYF. In nucleotides, the CDR3 is TGCGCCAGCAGCTTGGAGGCGGGCTCCTACGAGCAGTACTTC.

The chain carries TRBV7-8 and TRBJ1-1, with D tentatively TRBD1 (5 bases). This CDR3 is 16 amino acids long. Germline values: CDR1 SGHVS, CDR2 FQNEAQ. V was clipped by 5 bases and J by 2 bases, with 18 bases between them. The CDR3 is CASSPPGRRGNTEAFF. The CDR3 DNA reads as TGTGCCAGCAGCCCCCCAGGGCGTAGGGGAAACACTGAAGCTTTCTTT.

The genes are TRBV7-9 and TRBJ1-4; D gene uncertain. Germline CDR1 and CDR2: SEHNR and FQNEAQ (reference sequence). The V and J ends lost 2 bases and 3 bases respectively, with 7 bases between them. The CDR3 totals 14 residues. CDR3 residues: CASSLRVSNEKLFF. In nucleotides, the CDR3 is TGTGCCAGCAGCTTACGGGTATCTAATGAAAAACTGTTTTTT.

The V call is TRBV30, the J call TRBJ1-5, with a possible D match to TRBD1 (5 bases). V dropped 0 bases and J dropped 7 bases, with 22 bases sitting between them. Germline V gene sequence: CDR1 GTSNPN, CDR2 SVGIG (reference sequence). The CDR3 has 17 amino acids. CDR3 nucleotides: TGTGCCTGGAGTGTAGGCGTCGGGCAGGGAGGAAAGCAGCCCCAGCATTTT. Encoded protein: CAWSVGVGQGGKQPQHF.